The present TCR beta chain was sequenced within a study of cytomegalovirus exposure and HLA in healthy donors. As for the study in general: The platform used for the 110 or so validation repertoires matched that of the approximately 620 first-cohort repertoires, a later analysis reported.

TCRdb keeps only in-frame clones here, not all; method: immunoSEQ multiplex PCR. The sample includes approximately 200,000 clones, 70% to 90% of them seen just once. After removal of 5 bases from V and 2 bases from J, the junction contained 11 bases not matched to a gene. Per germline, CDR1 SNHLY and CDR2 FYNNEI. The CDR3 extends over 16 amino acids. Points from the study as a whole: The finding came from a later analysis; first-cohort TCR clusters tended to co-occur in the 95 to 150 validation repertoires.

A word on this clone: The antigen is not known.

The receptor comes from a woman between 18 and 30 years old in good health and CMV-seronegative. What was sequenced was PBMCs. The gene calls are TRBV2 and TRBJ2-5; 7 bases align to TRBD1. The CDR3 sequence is CASSRTGTAVQETQYF. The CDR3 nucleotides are TGTGCCAGCAGTAGAACCGGGACAGCTGTTCAAGAGACCCAGTACTTC.